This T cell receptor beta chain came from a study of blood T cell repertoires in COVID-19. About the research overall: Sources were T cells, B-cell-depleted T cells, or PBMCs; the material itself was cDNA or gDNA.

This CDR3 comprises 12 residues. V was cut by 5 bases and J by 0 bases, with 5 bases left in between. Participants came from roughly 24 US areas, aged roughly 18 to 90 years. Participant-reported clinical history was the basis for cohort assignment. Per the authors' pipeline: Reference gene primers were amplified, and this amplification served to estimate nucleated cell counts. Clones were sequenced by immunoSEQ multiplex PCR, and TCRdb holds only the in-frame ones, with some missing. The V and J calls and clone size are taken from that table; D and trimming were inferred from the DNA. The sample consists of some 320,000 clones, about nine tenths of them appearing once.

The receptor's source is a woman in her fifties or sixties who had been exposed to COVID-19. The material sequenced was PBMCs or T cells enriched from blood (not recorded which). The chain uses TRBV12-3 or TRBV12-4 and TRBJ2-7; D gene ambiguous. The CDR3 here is CASSGLSYEQYF. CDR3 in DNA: TGTGCCAGCAGTGGGCTCTCCTACGAGCAGTACTTC.